This TCR beta chain was documented in a study of shared clonotypes between healthy human individuals. Study conclusions and caveats: A handful of donors shared approximately 5% of their naive CD4 clonotypes. It was anticipated that sequencing depth would influence how many clonotypes donors shared.

This table comes from immunoSEQ multiplex PCR, and its TCRdb copy is limited to in-frame clones, with some not included. Of fewer than 2.5 million clones in the sample, more than 85% are singletons; the top ten hold more than 0.35%. Note on this clone: The antigen is undetermined. Additional DNA sequences in this sample encode the identical CDR3.

The CDR3 runs 15 residues. CDR1 and CDR2 (germline): SGHNT, YENEEA. Trimming left V 3 bases short and J 0 bases short, with 9 bases between. A CD45RA+ naive subset and a CD45RA-negative memory subset were split from CD4+ cells. This rearrangement joins TRBV11-3 to TRBJ2-1; D possibly corresponds to TRBD2 (6 bases). The clonotype was recovered from a man younger than 30 in good health. Some clones in this sample may be carry-over from other donors' samples. Material: naive CD4+ T cells from PBMCs. Regarding subset: CD45RA+ positively selected. DNA for the CDR3: TGTGCCAGCAGCTTGGGGACTGTCTCCTACAATGAGCAGTTCTTC. It codes for CASSLGTVSYNEQFF.